The 4 T cell receptor beta chains reported below all come from one sample, sequenced in a study of T cells in Graves' hyperthyroidism and ophthalmopathy. The TCR beta CDR3 regions underwent amplification using RNA transcripts as the source. A set of HTBI primers served as the primers for a first-round RT-PCR of the TCR CDR3. In TCRdb, the multiplex PCR reads were re-called with MiXCR into one record per CDR3 protein. This sample carries around 620,000 distinct CDR3 sequences, 15% to 20% of them seen once, and the ten largest clones take 3% to 4.5%. The source material was blood. The source is a woman aged 30 to 39 with Graves' hyperthyroidism.

Comment on this clonotype: The junction departs from the called germline gene at one end, perhaps through a read error. The gene calls are TRBV19 and TRBJ2-1; D is possibly TRBD1 or TRBD2 (5 bases each). Germline loops: CDR1 LNHDA, CDR2 SQIVND (reference sequence). The CDR3 is 14 residues long. The CDR3 here is CATGRLAPHNGQFF. CDR3 nucleotides: TGTGCCACGGGACGGCTAGCCCCCCACAATGGGCAGTTCTTC.

This clonotype showed up just a few times. The chain carries TRBV9 and TRBJ2-1; the D gene is possibly TRBD2 (6 bases). Germline-derived CDR1 and CDR2 are SGDLS and YYNGEE. Trimming shortened V by 0 bases and J by 4 bases, and 11 bases separated the two germline ends. This CDR3 has 15 residues. CDR3 residues: CASSVGSGDYNEQFF. CDR3 nucleotide sequence: TGTGCCAGCAGCGTAGGTAGCGGCGATTACAATGAGCAGTTCTTC.

This clonotype was detected ten times or more. The V gene is TRBV5-1, the J gene TRBJ2-3, with D perhaps matching TRBD1 (6 bases). Per germline, CDR1 SGHRS and CDR2 YFSETQ. The CDR3 is made up of 16 amino acids. Trimming shortened V by 1 base and J by 2 bases, and 14 bases separated the two germline ends. In DNA form, the CDR3 reads TGCGCCAGCAGCTTGCTGGGACACCCGTCCACAGATACGCAGTATTTT. This sequence encodes CASSLLGHPSTDTQYF.

Notes on this clonotype: A much larger clone lies one base from this, so it may be a read error. The chain combines TRBV7-2 with TRBJ1-5; D may be TRBD1 (6 bases). V lost 10 bases and J 4 bases, leaving 14 bases between the germline ends. Looked up from germline, CDR1 is SGHTA and CDR2 is FQGNSA. The CDR3 runs 13 residues. CDR3 amino acids: CATTWTVNQPQHF. CDR3 nucleotides: TGTGCCACCACCTGGACAGTTAATCAGCCCCAGCATTTT.